This TCR beta chain was recovered during a study of blood T cell repertoires in COVID-19. Overall study context: T cells, B-cell-depleted T cells, or PBMCs provided the cDNA or gDNA that served as material.

The CDR3 is 15 residues long. The V gene's germline CDR1 is MNHEY and CDR2 SVGAGI. V lost 6 bases and J lost 8, with 20 bases in between. Under the authors' procedure: Using reference gene primer amplification, nucleated cell counts were estimated. Profiled with immunoSEQ multiplex PCR; TCRdb holds only in-frame clones, not every one. V and J calls and clone size are given by that table; D and trimming were obtained from the DNA. The sample records about 60,000 clones, roughly 88% being singletons. The chain links TRBV6-5 to TRBJ2-1; TRBD2 is a possible D gene (6 bases). The sequence came from a man aged 55 to 70 with acute or convalescent COVID-19. Specimen: peripheral blood. CDR3 amino acids: CASSPSRRAFYEQFF. CDR3 DNA sequence: TGTGCCAGCAGCCCCTCGCGGAGGGCCTTTTATGAGCAGTTCTTC.